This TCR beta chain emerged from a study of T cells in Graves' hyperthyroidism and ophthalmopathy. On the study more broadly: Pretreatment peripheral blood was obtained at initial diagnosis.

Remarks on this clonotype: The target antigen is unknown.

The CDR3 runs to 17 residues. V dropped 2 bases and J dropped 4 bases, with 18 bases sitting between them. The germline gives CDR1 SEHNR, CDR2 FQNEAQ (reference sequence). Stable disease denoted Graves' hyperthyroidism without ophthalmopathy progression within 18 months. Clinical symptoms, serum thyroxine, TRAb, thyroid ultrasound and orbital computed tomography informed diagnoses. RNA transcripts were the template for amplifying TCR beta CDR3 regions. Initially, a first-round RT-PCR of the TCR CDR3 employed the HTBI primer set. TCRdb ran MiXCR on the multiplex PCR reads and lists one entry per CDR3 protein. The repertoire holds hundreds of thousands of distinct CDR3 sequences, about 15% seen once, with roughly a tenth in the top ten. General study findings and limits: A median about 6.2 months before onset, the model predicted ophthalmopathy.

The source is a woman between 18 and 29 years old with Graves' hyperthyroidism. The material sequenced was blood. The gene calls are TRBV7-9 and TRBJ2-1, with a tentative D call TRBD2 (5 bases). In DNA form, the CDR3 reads TGTGCCAGCAGCTTATTCGTGATCAGCGGAACTTACAATGAGCAGTTCTTC. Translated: CASSLFVISGTYNEQFF.